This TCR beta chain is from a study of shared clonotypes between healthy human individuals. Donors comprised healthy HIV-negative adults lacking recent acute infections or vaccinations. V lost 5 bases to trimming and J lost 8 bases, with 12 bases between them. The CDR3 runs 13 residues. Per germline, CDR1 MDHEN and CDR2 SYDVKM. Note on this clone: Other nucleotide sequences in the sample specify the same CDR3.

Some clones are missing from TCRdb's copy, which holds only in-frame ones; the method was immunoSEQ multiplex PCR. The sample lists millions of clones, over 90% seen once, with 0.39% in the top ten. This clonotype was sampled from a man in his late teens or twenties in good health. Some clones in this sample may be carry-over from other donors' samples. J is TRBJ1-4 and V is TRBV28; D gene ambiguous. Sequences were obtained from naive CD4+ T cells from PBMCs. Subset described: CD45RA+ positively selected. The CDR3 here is CASSPAGGEKLFF. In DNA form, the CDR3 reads TGTGCCAGCAGTCCGGCAGGAGGAGAAAAACTGTTTTTT.